The 18 T cell receptor beta chains listed next were all sequenced from one sample in a study of blood T cell repertoires in COVID-19. Sequencing was performed with immunoSEQ multiplex PCR; in TCRdb, only in-frame clones are kept and a portion is missing. The table shows tens of thousands of clones, with over 75% occurring only once. Sequencing was carried out using peripheral blood. These receptors all come from a human donor in a cohort sampled during active COVID-19.

The rearrangement joins TRBV19 to TRBJ1-5; D not certain. V was trimmed by 5 bases and J by 6 bases, leaving 11 bases between them. The germline V gene encodes CDR1 LNHDA and CDR2 SQIVND (reference sequence). This CDR3 spans 13 amino acids. Written as DNA, the CDR3 is TGTGCCAGTAGTCATGGGGAGCGTCAGCCCCAGCATTTT. Translation gives CASSHGERQPQHF.

The gene calls are TRBV24-1 and TRBJ1-2; possible D gene TRBD1, 6 bases. Germline lookup yields CDR1 KGHDR and CDR2 SFDVKD. The CDR3 runs to 11 residues. V lost 5 bases, J lost 7 bases, and 7 bases lay in between. The CDR3 region has the DNA TGTGCCACCAGTGCAGGGGCTGGCTACACCTTC. Amino acid sequence: CATSAGAGYTF.

V and J are TRBV7-3 and TRBJ2-2, with 10 nucleotides matching TRBD2. The V gene end was trimmed by 5 bases and the J gene end by 3 bases; junction bases not matched to a gene: 9. The length of the CDR3 is 17 residues. Germline CDR1 SGHTA, CDR2 FQGTGA. The CDR3 DNA reads TGTGCCAGCAGCCTCGGACCTAGCGGGGGTCACACCGGGGAGCTGTTTTTT. Translated: CASSLGPSGGHTGELFF.

For the CDR3, the DNA is TGTGCCAGCAGTTTTCTGAGGGATAATTCACCCCTCCACTTT. Protein: CASSFLRDNSPLHF. The chain couples TRBV28 to TRBJ1-6; D is ambiguous. Per the germline V gene, CDR1 is MDHEN and CDR2 is SYDVKM. The CDR3 spans 14 residues. The V end lost 3 bases, the J end lost 5 bases, and 8 bases lay between the germline ends.

The J gene is TRBJ2-2, the V gene TRBV6-4, with TRBD2 identical over 14 bases. The germline V gene has CDR1 MRHNA and CDR2 SNTAGT. The V gene end was trimmed by 4 bases and the J gene end by 5 bases; junction bases not matched to a gene: 3. The CDR3 consists of 16 residues. DNA for the CDR3: TGTGCCAGCAGTGGGGGACTAGCGGGAGAAACCGGGGAGCTGTTTTTT. It yields the protein CASSGGLAGETGELFF.

V is TRBV15 and J is TRBJ1-1, with no clear D. The CDR3 loop spans 16 amino acids. Germline V gives CDR1 LNHNV, CDR2 YYDKDF (reference sequence). V lost 0 bases, J lost 3 bases, and 14 bases lay in between. CDR3 residues: CATSRDWREGDTEAFF. CDR3 DNA: TGTGCCACCAGCAGAGATTGGAGGGAGGGTGACACTGAAGCTTTCTTT.

This clone was seen only once. This chain connects TRBV5-1 to TRBJ2-7; D is perhaps TRBD1 (5 bases). The CDR3 is 15 residues long. V was clipped by 0 bases and J by 6 bases, with 16 bases between them. The germline CDR1 and CDR2 sequences are SGHRS and YFSETQ. The CDR3 loop reads CASSLEGGRVTEQYF. The CDR3 DNA reads as TGCGCCAGCAGCTTGGAAGGTGGCAGGGTGACCGAGCAGTACTTC.

The chain joins TRBV6-5 to TRBJ1-2; TRBD1 aligns across 9 bases. The V gene end was trimmed by 5 bases and the J gene end by 8 bases; junction bases not matched to a gene: 12. CDR1 is MNHEY, CDR2 SVGAGI, per germline. This CDR3 has 15 residues. As DNA, the CDR3 is TGTGCCAGCAGTCTGGAACAGGGGGCGGGAGGAGGCTACACCTTC. Residues: CASSLEQGAGGGYTF.

This chain links TRBV5-6 with TRBJ2-1; 12 nucleotides align to TRBD2. Germline V gene data show CDR1 as SGHDT and CDR2 as YYEEEE. Germline trimming cut 2 bases from V and 9 bases from J; bases unmatched to any gene: 6. The CDR3 is 15 amino acids. CDR3 nucleotide sequence: TGTGCCAGCAGCTTCGGGACTAGCGGGTATGGTGAGCAGTTCTTC. Its translation is CASSFGTSGYGEQFF.

This clone was counted between two and nine times. V gene TRBV5-4 combines with J gene TRBJ1-6; no clear D. This CDR3 is 16 amino acids long. V was trimmed by 0 bases and J by 8 bases, leaving 15 bases between them. In germline, CDR1 is SGHNT, CDR2 YYREEE (reference sequence). The CDR3, as DNA: TGTGCCAGCAGCTTGGCGCAGGTTGTCATGGATTCACCCCTCCACTTT. Its translation is CASSLAQVVMDSPLHF.

V usage is TRBV11-2 and J usage is TRBJ2-5; D is perhaps TRBD1 (5 bases). Trimming removed 5 bases from V and 3 bases from J, with 16 bases in between. CDR1 SGHAT and CDR2 FQNNGV come from the germline V gene. This CDR3 region has 15 residues. The chain's CDR3 is CASSEPPTEKETQYF. The CDR3 bases are TGTGCCAGCAGCGAACCCCCGACAGAAAAAGAGACCCAGTACTTC.

A single count supports this clone. This chain uses TRBV27 with TRBJ2-3; D remains unclear. The germline V gene has CDR1 MNHEY and CDR2 SMNVEV (reference sequence). The V end lost 3 bases, the J end lost 4 bases, and 5 bases lay between the germline ends. The CDR3 spans 12 residues. The CDR3 region has the DNA TGTGCCAGCAGTTTTTCGTCAGATACGCAGTATTTT. This sequence encodes CASSFSSDTQYF.

The chain uses TRBV6-6 and TRBJ1-4, with TRBD1 as a possible D gene (6 bases). Germline lookup yields CDR1 MNHNY and CDR2 SVGAGI (reference sequence). V was shortened by 2 bases and J by 7 bases, with 11 bases between the two germline ends. The CDR3 sequence is 14 residues long. The DNA for the CDR3 is TGTGCCAGCAGTTACGGGGGGGCGAGTGAAAAACTGTTTTTT. Translating it yields CASSYGGASEKLFF.

This clone appeared once. The CDR3, as DNA: TGTGCCAGCAGCTTGTCCCTGAGCGGGGGGACAGATACGCAGTATTTT. It is translated as CASSLSLSGGTDTQYF. The chain uses TRBV5-4 and TRBJ2-3, with 9 bases identical to TRBD2. Germline-derived CDR1 and CDR2 are SGHNT and YYREEE (reference sequence). This CDR3 contains 16 residues. The trim removed 1 base at V and 3 bases at J, leaving 6 bases unmatched. Full variable domain (rest looked up from reference TRBV5-4 and TRBJ2-3): ETGVTQSPTHLIKTRGQQVTLRCSSQSGHNTVSWYQQALGQGPQFIFQYYREEENGRGNFPPRFSGLQFPNYSSELNVNALELDDSALYLCASSLSLSGGTDTQYFGPGTRLTVL.

The chain recombines TRBV5-1 with TRBJ1-1; D is perhaps TRBD1 (6 bases). Between the trimmed V and J ends, which lost 4 bases and 5 bases, there was a span of 18 bases. This CDR3 contains 15 residues. Germline loops: CDR1 SGHRS, CDR2 YFSETQ. The CDR3 region has the DNA TGCGCCAGCAGCCCCACAGGGACGGAGTGGACTGAAGCTTTCTTT. It translates to CASSPTGTEWTEAFF.

V and J are TRBV29-1 and TRBJ1-1; 8 bases fit TRBD1. This CDR3 has 13 amino acids. CDR1 is SQVTM and CDR2 is ANQGSEA in the germline V gene. The CDR3 DNA reads TGCAGTGGATCAGTGACAGGGGACACTGAAGCTTTCTTT. Residues: CSGSVTGDTEAFF. Drawing the rest from reference TRBV29-1 and TRBJ1-1, the complete variable domain is SAVISQKPSRDICQRGTSLTIQCQVDSQVTMMFWYRQQPGQSLTLIATANQGSEATYESGFVIDKFPISRPNLTFSTLTVSNMSPEDSSIYLCSGSVTGDTEAFFGQGTRLTVV.

V gene TRBV3-1 (or the pseudogene TRBV3-2) combines with J gene TRBJ1-5; D is ambiguous. The V end was cut by 3 bases, the J end by 10 bases, with 13 bases between. CDR1 is LGHDT, CDR2 YNNKEL, per germline (reference sequence). The CDR3 length is 13 residues. In DNA, the CDR3 is TGTGCCAGCAGCCAGAACGAGGGAAGCCCCCAGCATTTT. Its translation: CASSQNEGSPQHF.

This chain links TRBV28 with TRBJ2-5, with D possibly matching TRBD1 (6 bases). Germline values: CDR1 MDHEN, CDR2 SYDVKM. V dropped 6 bases and J dropped 14 bases, with 13 bases sitting between them. This CDR3 region has 10 residues. The DNA for the CDR3 is TGTGCCAGCAGACAGGACAGATCTTACTTC. Its protein is CASRQDRSYF. The full variable domain, completed using reference TRBV28 and TRBJ2-5, is DVKVTQSSRYLVKRTGEKVFLECVQDMDHENMFWYRQDPGLGLRLIYFSYDVKMKEKGDIPEGYSVSREKKERFSLILESASTNQTSMYLCASRQDRSYFGPGTRLLVL.